This TCR beta chain was profiled in a study of beta chain features in type 1 diabetes. Study-wide results and caveats: There was a moderate but significant shortening of TCRB CDR3s in all four CD4+ subsets of Type 1 diabetes patients.

Sequencing targeted expressed TCRB transcripts, as all isolated RNA had been reverse transcribed. The table came from immunoSEQ multiplex PCR; TCRdb's copy has only in-frame clones and leaves some out. This sample has about 660,000 clones; 11% to 15% occur once, and the top ten carry roughly 0.04%. Note on this clone: Antigen: not known.

V lost 4 bases and J 5 bases, leaving 12 bases between the germline ends. CDR1 SGHVS and CDR2 FQNEAQ come from the germline V gene. This CDR3 has 14 amino acids. The source material was naive CD4+ T cells from blood. The chain uses TRBV7-8 and TRBJ1-5, with a possible D match to TRBD1 (5 bases). This clonotype was obtained from a man between 18 and 35 years old with type 1 diabetes. CDR3 loop: CASSSQDGDQPQHF. CDR3 coding DNA: TGTGCCAGCAGCTCACAGGACGGTGATCAGCCCCAGCATTTT.